This is a list of T cell receptor beta chains from one sample in a study of CD8 T cells in Susac syndrome. TCRdb recomputed calls from the immunoSEQ multiplex PCR reads with MiXCR, one row per CDR3 protein. Seen here are 55,000 to 85,000 distinct CDR3 sequences, just over 95% observed once, and the top ten hold 0.1% to 0.12%. Specimen: CD4+ T cells from PBMCs. All receptors derive from a human donor with multiple sclerosis. CDR3s include the opening cysteine and the closing phenylalanine or tryptophan. Each record gives: clone size, V gene, J gene, D gene, CDR3 protein, CDR3 DNA. D genes are given only for firm matches. Clone size is stated in some rows and not others, as once, few, many or a class when expanded.

abundance: .
v_gene: TRBV9
j_gene: TRBJ2-1
d_gene: TRBD2
CDR3aa: CASSVVGGLANEQFF
CDR3nt: TGTGCCAGCAGCGTAGTGGGGGGACTAGCGAATGAGCAGTTCTTC

abundance: .
v_gene: TRBV20-1
j_gene: TRBJ2-1
d_gene: .
CDR3aa: CSARDPLQTVSYNEQFF
CDR3nt: TGCAGTGCTAGAGATCCCCTACAGACCGTCTCCTACAATGAGCAGTTCTTC

abundance: .
v_gene: TRBV24-1
j_gene: TRBJ2-3
d_gene: TRBD1
CDR3aa: CATSDEQGFADTQYF
CDR3nt: TGTGCCACCAGTGATGAACAGGGGTTCGCAGATACGCAGTATTTT

abundance: .
v_gene: TRBV11-2
j_gene: TRBJ1-1
d_gene: .
CDR3aa: CASSLVGYGNTEAFF
CDR3nt: TGTGCCAGCAGCTTAGTGGGGTATGGGAACACTGAAGCTTTCTTT

abundance: .
v_gene: TRBV4-1
j_gene: TRBJ2-5
d_gene: .
CDR3aa: CASSQALDYRGLTQYF
CDR3nt: TGCGCCAGCAGCCAAGCTCTGGACTATCGGGGGTTGACCCAGTACTTC

abundance: once
v_gene: TRBV7-2
j_gene: TRBJ2-1
d_gene: TRBD2
CDR3aa: CASSLGTTANEQFF
CDR3nt: TGTGCCAGCAGCTTGGGGACTACTGCCAATGAGCAGTTCTTC

abundance: .
v_gene: TRBV7-9
j_gene: TRBJ2-5
d_gene: .
CDR3aa: CASQRGSYQETQYF
CDR3nt: TGTGCCAGCCAAAGGGGTTCGTACCAAGAGACCCAGTACTTC

abundance: .
v_gene: TRBV2
j_gene: TRBJ1-3
d_gene: TRBD1
CDR3aa: CASRGTGGFGNTIYF
CDR3nt: TGTGCCAGCAGAGGGACAGGGGGCTTTGGAAACACCATATATTTT

abundance: .
v_gene: TRBV29-1
j_gene: TRBJ2-1
d_gene: TRBD1
CDR3aa: CSAEGTGGFEQFF
CDR3nt: TGCAGCGCGGAGGGGACAGGCGGATTTGAGCAGTTCTTC

abundance: .
v_gene: TRBV29-1
j_gene: TRBJ2-1
d_gene: .
CDR3aa: CSAAFREQFF
CDR3nt: TGCAGCGCCGCGTTTCGGGAGCAGTTCTTC

abundance: .
v_gene: TRBV28
j_gene: TRBJ2-1
d_gene: .
CDR3aa: CATEATPYNEQFF
CDR3nt: TGTGCCACCGAGGCGACTCCCTACAATGAGCAGTTCTTC

abundance: .
v_gene: TRBV12-3/TRBV12-4
j_gene: TRBJ2-5
d_gene: TRBD1
CDR3aa: CASSSGQGAYETQYF
CDR3nt: TGTGCCAGCAGTTCCGGACAGGGGGCGTATGAGACCCAGTACTTC

abundance: .
v_gene: TRBV11-3
j_gene: TRBJ2-1
d_gene: TRBD1
CDR3aa: CASSEGQGYNEQFF
CDR3nt: TGTGCCAGCAGCGAGGGACAGGGCTACAATGAGCAGTTCTTC

abundance: .
v_gene: TRBV6-2/TRBV6-3
j_gene: TRBJ2-7
d_gene: .
CDR3aa: CASLRDGSSYEQYF
CDR3nt: TGTGCCAGCCTCCGGGACGGGAGCTCCTACGAGCAGTACTTC

abundance: .
v_gene: TRBV7-6
j_gene: TRBJ2-5
d_gene: .
CDR3aa: CASSLVGQIGRLNPETQYF
CDR3nt: TGTGCCAGCAGCTTAGTGGGCCAAATAGGACGACTAAACCCGGAGACCCAGTACTTC

abundance: .
v_gene: TRBV28
j_gene: TRBJ1-4
d_gene: .
CDR3aa: CASSVQGTNEKLFF
CDR3nt: TGTGCCAGCAGTGTACAGGGCACTAATGAAAAACTGTTTTTT

abundance: .
v_gene: TRBV3-1
j_gene: TRBJ2-3
d_gene: .
CDR3aa: CASRDNSPDTQYF
CDR3nt: TGTGCCAGCAGGGATAACTCTCCAGATACGCAGTATTTT

abundance: .
v_gene: TRBV7-9
j_gene: TRBJ1-6
d_gene: TRBD1
CDR3aa: CASDREGSPLHF
CDR3nt: TGTGCCAGCGACAGGGAAGGTTCACCCCTCCACTTT

abundance: .
v_gene: TRBV28
j_gene: TRBJ2-7
d_gene: .
CDR3aa: CASSAGALSSYEQYF
CDR3nt: TGTGCCAGCAGCGCCGGGGCCCTCAGCTCCTACGAGCAGTACTTC

abundance: .
v_gene: TRBV29-1
j_gene: TRBJ2-5
d_gene: .
CDR3aa: CSASVQVAETQYF
CDR3nt: TGCAGCGCCTCCGTTCAAGTAGCGGAGACCCAGTACTTC

abundance: .
v_gene: TRBV5-1
j_gene: TRBJ2-5
d_gene: .
CDR3aa: CASSLGSGAQYF
CDR3nt: TGCGCCAGCAGCTTGGGCTCGGGAGCCCAGTACTTC

abundance: .
v_gene: TRBV4-3
j_gene: TRBJ2-5
d_gene: TRBD2
CDR3aa: CASSQIAGGREETQYF
CDR3nt: TGCGCCAGCAGCCAAATAGCGGGGGGGCGGGAAGAGACCCAGTACTTC

abundance: .
v_gene: TRBV7-9
j_gene: TRBJ1-2
d_gene: .
CDR3aa: CASEGRRGLGYGYTF
CDR3nt: TGTGCCAGCGAGGGTCGTCGGGGGCTGGGCTATGGCTACACCTTC

abundance: .
v_gene: TRBV7-2
j_gene: TRBJ2-7
d_gene: .
CDR3aa: CASSLHGGAYEQYF
CDR3nt: TGTGCCAGCAGCTTACACGGCGGGGCCTACGAGCAGTACTTC

abundance: .
v_gene: TRBV3-1
j_gene: TRBJ2-2
d_gene: .
CDR3aa: CASSQSRRLGELFF
CDR3nt: TGTGCCAGCAGCCAGAGTCGGAGGTTGGGGGAGCTGTTTTTT

abundance: .
v_gene: TRBV5-6
j_gene: TRBJ2-7
d_gene: TRBD1
CDR3aa: CASSWQGAEQYF
CDR3nt: TGTGCCAGCAGCTGGCAGGGGGCCGAGCAGTACTTC

abundance: .
v_gene: TRBV12-3/TRBV12-4
j_gene: TRBJ2-1
d_gene: .
CDR3aa: CASSQYNEQFF
CDR3nt: TGTGCCAGCAGTCAGTACAATGAGCAGTTCTTC

abundance: .
v_gene: TRBV24-1
j_gene: TRBJ2-3
d_gene: TRBD2
CDR3aa: CATSDRGGDGTDTQYF
CDR3nt: TGTGCCACCAGTGATCGGGGGGGCGATGGGACAGATACGCAGTATTTT

abundance: .
v_gene: TRBV11-2
j_gene: TRBJ2-5
d_gene: .
CDR3aa: CASSRMRLQETQYF
CDR3nt: TGTGCCAGCAGCCGAATGCGGCTTCAAGAGACCCAGTACTTC

abundance: .
v_gene: TRBV7-2
j_gene: TRBJ2-1
d_gene: .
CDR3aa: CASSFDTPKQFF
CDR3nt: TGTGCCAGCAGCTTCGACACCCCCAAGCAGTTCTTC

abundance: once
v_gene: TRBV27
j_gene: TRBJ1-5
d_gene: .
CDR3aa: CANSRAYSNQPQHF
CDR3nt: TGTGCCAACTCTCGGGCGTATAGCAATCAGCCCCAGCATTTT

abundance: .
v_gene: TRBV24-1
j_gene: TRBJ2-5
d_gene: TRBD1
CDR3aa: CATSDLGTGNQETQYF
CDR3nt: TGTGCCACCAGTGATTTGGGGACAGGAAACCAAGAGACCCAGTACTTC

abundance: .
v_gene: TRBV7-3
j_gene: TRBJ2-3
d_gene: .
CDR3aa: CASSLHPPGGDTQYF
CDR3nt: TGTGCCAGCAGCCTCCATCCGCCTGGAGGGGATACGCAGTATTTT

abundance: .
v_gene: TRBV27
j_gene: TRBJ1-6
d_gene: .
CDR3aa: CASSWGLDSPLHF
CDR3nt: TGTGCCAGCAGTTGGGGGCTGGATTCACCCCTCCACTTT

abundance: .
v_gene: TRBV20-1
j_gene: TRBJ2-5
d_gene: .
CDR3aa: CSARVRGRETQYF
CDR3nt: TGCAGTGCTAGAGTCCGGGGACGAGAGACCCAGTACTTC

abundance: .
v_gene: TRBV19
j_gene: TRBJ1-5
d_gene: .
CDR3aa: CASSMFNQPQHF
CDR3nt: TGTGCCAGTAGTATGTTCAATCAGCCCCAGCATTTT

abundance: .
v_gene: TRBV12-3/TRBV12-4
j_gene: TRBJ1-1
d_gene: .
CDR3aa: CASSFGQSEAFF
CDR3nt: TGTGCCAGCAGTTTTGGGCAGTCTGAAGCTTTCTTT

abundance: .
v_gene: TRBV12-3/TRBV12-4
j_gene: TRBJ2-2
d_gene: .
CDR3aa: CASSSEEDTYTGELFF
CDR3nt: TGTGCCAGCAGTTCCGAGGAGGACACATACACCGGGGAGCTGTTTTTT

abundance: once
v_gene: TRBV20-1
j_gene: TRBJ2-3
d_gene: .
CDR3aa: CSASAEDTQYF
CDR3nt: TGCAGTGCTAGCGCCGAGGATACGCAGTATTTT

abundance: .
v_gene: TRBV7-9
j_gene: TRBJ1-2
d_gene: TRBD1
CDR3aa: CASSEGQGDGYTF
CDR3nt: TGTGCCAGCAGCGAGGGACAGGGGGATGGCTACACCTTC

abundance: .
v_gene: TRBV5-6
j_gene: TRBJ2-6
d_gene: .
CDR3aa: CASSPVRLTGANVLTF
CDR3nt: TGTGCCAGCAGCCCGGTCAGACTAACTGGGGCCAACGTCCTGACTTTC

abundance: .
v_gene: TRBV27
j_gene: TRBJ2-1
d_gene: .
CDR3aa: CASSLTYNPVHEQFF
CDR3nt: TGTGCCAGCAGTCTAACATACAATCCAGTCCATGAGCAGTTCTTC

abundance: .
v_gene: TRBV5-1
j_gene: TRBJ2-4
d_gene: .
CDR3aa: CASSPSVGAAKNIQYF
CDR3nt: TGCGCCAGCAGCCCCTCAGTGGGGGCAGCCAAAAACATTCAGTACTTC

abundance: .
v_gene: TRBV5-1
j_gene: TRBJ2-1
d_gene: TRBD1
CDR3aa: CASSPGQGLDNEQFF
CDR3nt: TGCGCCAGCAGCCCCGGACAGGGGCTGGACAATGAGCAGTTCTTC

abundance: .
v_gene: TRBV29-1
j_gene: TRBJ1-1
d_gene: .
CDR3aa: CSVDAGRAEAFF
CDR3nt: TGCAGCGTTGATGCGGGGAGGGCTGAAGCTTTCTTT